These 10 T cell receptor beta chains share one sample of origin, sequenced in a study of glioma-infiltrating T cells. TCR alpha and beta CDR3 regions were amplified from RNA using iRepertoire nested multiplex PCR. MiXCR was run by TCRdb on the multiplex PCR reads, yielding one entry per CDR3 protein. The top ten clones hold about 12% of a sample with more than 300,000 distinct CDR3 sequences, more than 35% of them seen once. Sequenced input: glioma tissue, nonneoplastic brain tissue, or PBMCs (not recorded which). These receptors all stem from a human donor with low-grade glioma or glioblastoma, undergoing nonglioma brain surgery, or in good health (not recorded which).

J is TRBJ2-5 and V is TRBV7-2, with 7 bases identical to TRBD2. The CDR3 is made up of 13 amino acids. After removal of 8 bases from V and 3 bases from J, the junction contained 6 bases not matched to a gene. CDR1 and CDR2 from the germline V gene are SGHTA and FQGNSA. The CDR3 coding sequence is TGTGCCAGCCCCTGGGGAGGGGAAGAGACCCAGTACTTC. It yields the protein CASPWGGEETQYF.

The chain couples TRBV5-6 to TRBJ2-1; D possibly corresponds to TRBD1 (6 bases). This CDR3 has 16 residues. Per germline, CDR1 SGHDT and CDR2 YYEEEE. V lost 4 bases and J 5 bases, leaving 19 bases between the germline ends. CDR3 loop: CASSPTGSNVHNEQFF. CDR3 bases: TGTGCCAGCAGCCCGACAGGCTCCAATGTACACAATGAGCAGTTCTTC.

The V gene is TRBV7-6, the J gene TRBJ2-7; TRBD2 is a possible D gene (5 bases). Per germline, CDR1 SGHVS and CDR2 FNYEAQ. This CDR3 contains 15 residues. The V end was cut by 5 bases, the J end by 6 bases, with 20 bases between. CDR3 loop: CASSPSGTPRVEQYF. The CDR3 DNA follows: TGTGCCAGCAGCCCAAGCGGCACGCCCCGTGTCGAGCAGTACTTC.

This chain joins TRBV7-2 and TRBJ1-1, with D possibly being TRBD1 (6 bases). CDR1 is SGHTA and CDR2 is FQGNSA in the germline V gene. V lost 2 bases to trimming and J lost 3 bases, with 16 bases between them. CDR3 length equals 16 residues. DNA of the CDR3: TGTGCCAGCAGCTTATTCGGGGGGCCGAGGGACACTGAAGCTTTCTTT. As protein: CASSLFGGPRDTEAFF.

The rearrangement links TRBV29-1 to TRBJ1-2; no clear D gene. From germline, CDR1 is SQVTM and CDR2 ANQGSEA. This CDR3 comprises 14 residues. V was pared by 2 bases and J by 4 bases, with 14 bases between. The CDR3 DNA reads as TGCAGCGTTGAATTGGCCTTGGCGGCCTATGGCTACACCTTC. This sequence encodes CSVELALAAYGYTF.

The genes are TRBV18 and TRBJ2-1, with a possible D match to TRBD1 (7 bases). The germline gives CDR1 KGHSH, CDR2 LQKENI. V was cut by 3 bases and J by 1 base, with 16 bases left in between. The length of the CDR3 is 17 residues. The CDR3 region is CASSPYRAGGSYNEQFF. DNA of the CDR3: TGTGCCAGCTCACCCTACAGGGCAGGGGGGTCCTACAATGAGCAGTTCTTC.

This clonotype appeared a single time. V usage is TRBV29-1 and J usage is TRBJ2-7; D not resolved. CDR1 is SQVTM and CDR2 is ANQGSEA in the germline V gene. CDR3 length equals 13 residues. The V gene lost 1 base and the J gene lost 0 bases, with 7 bases spanning the gap. This CDR3 is CSVEGPASYEQYF. The CDR3 DNA follows: TGCAGCGTTGAAGGCCCCGCCTCCTACGAGCAGTACTTC.

There are a few counts of this clonotype. The chain recombines TRBV28 with TRBJ2-1; tentatively, D is TRBD1 or TRBD2 (6 bases each). The CDR3 totals 11 residues. Germline CDR1 is MDHEN and CDR2 is SYDVKM. In DNA form, the CDR3 reads TGTGAGGGGGGCTCCTACAATGAGCAGTTCTTC. Translating gives CEGGSYNEQFF.

The V gene is TRBV27, the J gene TRBJ2-7; no reliable D call. The CDR3 length is 15 residues. Between the trimmed V and J ends, which lost 6 bases and 2 bases, there was a span of 17 bases. From germline, CDR1 is MNHEY and CDR2 SMNVEV (reference sequence). The CDR3 region has the DNA TGTGCCAGCAGGGATGCTAGTGCGCTCGCCTACGAGCAGTACTTC. Translating gives CASRDASALAYEQYF.

The CDR3 DNA reads TGCAGTGCTTACCGGGACAGAGACTACGAGCAGTACTTC. The encoded protein is CSAYRDRDYEQYF. This chain joins TRBV20-1 and TRBJ2-7; TRBD1 agrees at 7 bases. Germline loops: CDR1 DFQATT, CDR2 SNEGSKA (reference sequence). The V gene end was trimmed by 5 bases and the J gene end by 3 bases; junction bases not matched to a gene: 7. The CDR3 spans 13 residues.